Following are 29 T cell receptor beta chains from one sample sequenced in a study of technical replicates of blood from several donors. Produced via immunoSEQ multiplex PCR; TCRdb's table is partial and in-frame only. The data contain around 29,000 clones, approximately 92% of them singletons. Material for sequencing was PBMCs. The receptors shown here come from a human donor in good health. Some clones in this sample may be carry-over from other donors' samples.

CDR3 sequence (DNA): TGTGCCAGCAGCTCCAGCTATGGCTACACCTTC. Its protein product is CASSSSYGYTF. The chain carries TRBV7-2 and TRBJ1-2; D is undetermined. Trimming stripped 4 bases from V and 4 bases from J, with 4 bases between. The CDR3 consists of 11 residues. Per the germline V gene, CDR1 is SGHTA and CDR2 is FQGNSA.

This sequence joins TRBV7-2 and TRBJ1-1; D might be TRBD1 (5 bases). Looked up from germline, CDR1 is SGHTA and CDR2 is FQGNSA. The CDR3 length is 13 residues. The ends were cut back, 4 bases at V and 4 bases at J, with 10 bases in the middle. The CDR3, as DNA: TGTGCCAGCAGCTCCAGGGATACCACTGAAGCTTTCTTT. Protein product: CASSSRDTTEAFF.

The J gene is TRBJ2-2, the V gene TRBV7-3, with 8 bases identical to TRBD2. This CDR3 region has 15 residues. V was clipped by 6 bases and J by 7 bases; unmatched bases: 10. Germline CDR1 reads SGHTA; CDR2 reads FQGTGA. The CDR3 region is CASSSAPGGGGELFF. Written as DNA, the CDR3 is TGTGCCAGCAGTTCAGCCCCGGGGGGGGGCGGGGAGCTGTTTTTT.

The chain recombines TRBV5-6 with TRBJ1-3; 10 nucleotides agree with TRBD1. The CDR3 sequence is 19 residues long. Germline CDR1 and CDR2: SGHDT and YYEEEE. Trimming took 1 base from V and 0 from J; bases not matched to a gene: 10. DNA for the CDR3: TGTGCCAGCAGCTTGCAGGGACAGGGGCCCTCCTACTCTGGAAACACCATATATTTT. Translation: CASSLQGQGPSYSGNTIYF.

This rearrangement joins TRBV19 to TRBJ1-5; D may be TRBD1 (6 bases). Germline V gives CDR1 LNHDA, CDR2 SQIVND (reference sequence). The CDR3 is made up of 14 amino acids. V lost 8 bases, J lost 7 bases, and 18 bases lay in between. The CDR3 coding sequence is TGTGCCAGTCGACAAGGGGGAGGGAGCCAGCCCCAGCATTTT. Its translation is CASRQGGGSQPQHF.

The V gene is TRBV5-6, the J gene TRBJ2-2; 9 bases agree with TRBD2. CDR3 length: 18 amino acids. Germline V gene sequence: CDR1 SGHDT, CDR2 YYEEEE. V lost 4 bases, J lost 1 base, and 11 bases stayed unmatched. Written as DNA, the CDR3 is TGTGCCAGCAGCCAGCCTCCGACTAGCGGAATGAACACCGGGGAGCTGTTTTTT. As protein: CASSQPPTSGMNTGELFF.

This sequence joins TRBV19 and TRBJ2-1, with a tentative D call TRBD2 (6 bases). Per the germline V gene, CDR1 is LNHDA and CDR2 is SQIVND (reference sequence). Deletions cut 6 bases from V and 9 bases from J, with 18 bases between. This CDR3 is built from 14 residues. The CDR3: CASSGRGIGTEQFF. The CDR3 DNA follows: TGTGCCAGTAGCGGGCGGGGAATTGGGACTGAGCAGTTCTTC.

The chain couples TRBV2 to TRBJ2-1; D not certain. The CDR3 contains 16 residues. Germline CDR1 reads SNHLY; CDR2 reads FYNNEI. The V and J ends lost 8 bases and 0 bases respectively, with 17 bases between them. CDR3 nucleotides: TGTGCCAGCCTTAAAAGACTGGCGAGCTCCTACAATGAGCAGTTCTTC. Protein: CASLKRLASSYNEQFF.

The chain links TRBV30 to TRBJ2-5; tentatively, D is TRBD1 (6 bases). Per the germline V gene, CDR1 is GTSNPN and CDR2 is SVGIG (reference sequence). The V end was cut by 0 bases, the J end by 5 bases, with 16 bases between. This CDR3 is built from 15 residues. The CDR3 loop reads CAWSVGQGLLETQYF. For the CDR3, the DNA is TGTGCCTGGAGTGTCGGTCAGGGGTTGTTGGAGACCCAGTACTTC.

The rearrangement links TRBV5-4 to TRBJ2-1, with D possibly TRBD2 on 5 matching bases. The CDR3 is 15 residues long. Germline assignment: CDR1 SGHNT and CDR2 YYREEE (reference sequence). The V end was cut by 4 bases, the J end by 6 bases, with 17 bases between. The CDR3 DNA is TGTGCCAGCAGCCCCGTTGGCACTAGATTCAATGAGCAGTTCTTC. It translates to CASSPVGTRFNEQFF. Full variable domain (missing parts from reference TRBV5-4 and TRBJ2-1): ETGVTQSPTHLIKTRGQQVTLRCSSQSGHNTVSWYQQALGQGPQFIFQYYREEENGRGNFPPRFSGLQFPNYSSELNVNALELDDSALYLCASSPVGTRFNEQFFGPGTRLTVL.

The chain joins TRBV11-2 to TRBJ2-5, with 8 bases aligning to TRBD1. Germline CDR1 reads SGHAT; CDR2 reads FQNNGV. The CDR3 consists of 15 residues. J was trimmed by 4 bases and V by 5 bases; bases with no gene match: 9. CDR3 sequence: CASSQGQGVRETQYF. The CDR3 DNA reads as TGTGCCAGCAGCCAAGGACAGGGAGTGCGAGAGACCCAGTACTTC.

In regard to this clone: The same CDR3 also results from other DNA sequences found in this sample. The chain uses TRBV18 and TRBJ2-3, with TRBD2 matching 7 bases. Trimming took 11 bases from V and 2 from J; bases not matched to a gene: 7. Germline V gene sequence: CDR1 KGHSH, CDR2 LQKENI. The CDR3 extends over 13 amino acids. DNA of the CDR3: TGTGCCGGCGCCAGCGGGGTCACAGATACGCAGTATTTT. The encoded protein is CAGASGVTDTQYF.

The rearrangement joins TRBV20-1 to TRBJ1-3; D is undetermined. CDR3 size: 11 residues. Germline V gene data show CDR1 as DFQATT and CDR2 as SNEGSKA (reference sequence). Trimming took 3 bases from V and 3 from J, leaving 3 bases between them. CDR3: CSASNGNTIYF. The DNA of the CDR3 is TGCAGTGCTAGTAATGGAAACACCATATATTTT.

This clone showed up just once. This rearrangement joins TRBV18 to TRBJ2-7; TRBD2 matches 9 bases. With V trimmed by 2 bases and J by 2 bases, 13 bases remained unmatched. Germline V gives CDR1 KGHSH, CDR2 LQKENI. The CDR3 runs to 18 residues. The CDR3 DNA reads TGTGCCAGCTCACCAAGGACAGGAGCTAGCGGGACCGCCTACGAGCAGTACTTC. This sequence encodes CASSPRTGASGTAYEQYF.

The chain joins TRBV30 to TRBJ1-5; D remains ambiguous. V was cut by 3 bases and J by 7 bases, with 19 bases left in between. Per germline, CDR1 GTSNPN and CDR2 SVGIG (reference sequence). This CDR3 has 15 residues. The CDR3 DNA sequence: TGTGCCTGGAGCTTTGACACCCCCTCCAGGCAGCCCCAGCATTTT. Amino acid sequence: CAWSFDTPSRQPQHF.

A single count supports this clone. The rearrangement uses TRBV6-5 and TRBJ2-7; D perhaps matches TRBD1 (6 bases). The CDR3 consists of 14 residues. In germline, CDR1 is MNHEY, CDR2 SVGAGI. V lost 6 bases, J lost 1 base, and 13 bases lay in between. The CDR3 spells CASRQRQVSYEQYF. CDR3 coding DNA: TGTGCCAGCAGGCAACGACAGGTATCCTACGAGCAGTACTTC.

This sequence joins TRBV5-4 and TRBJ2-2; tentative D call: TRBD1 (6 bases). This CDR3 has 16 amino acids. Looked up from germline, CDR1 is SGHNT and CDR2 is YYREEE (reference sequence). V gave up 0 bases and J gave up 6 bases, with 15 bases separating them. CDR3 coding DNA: TGTGCCAGCAGCTTGGGGGGGCGCAGGGGATCCGGGGAGCTGTTTTTT. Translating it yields CASSLGGRRGSGELFF.

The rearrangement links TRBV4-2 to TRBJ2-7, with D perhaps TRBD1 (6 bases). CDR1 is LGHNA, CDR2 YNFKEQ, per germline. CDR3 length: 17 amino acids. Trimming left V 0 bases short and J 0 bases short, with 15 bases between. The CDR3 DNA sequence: TGTGCCAGCAGCCAAGATCTTGGGCAGGGGAGCTCCTACGAGCAGTACTTC. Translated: CASSQDLGQGSSYEQYF.

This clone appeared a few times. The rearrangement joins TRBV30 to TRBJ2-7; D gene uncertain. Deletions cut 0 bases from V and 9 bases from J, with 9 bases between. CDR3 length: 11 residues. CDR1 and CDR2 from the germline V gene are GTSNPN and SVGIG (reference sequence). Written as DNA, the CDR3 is TGTGCCTGGAGTGTAAATTCCGGGCAGTACTTC. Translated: CAWSVNSGQYF. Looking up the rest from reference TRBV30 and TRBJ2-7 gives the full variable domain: SQTIHQWPATLVQPVGSPLSLECTVEGTSNPNLYWYRQAAGRGLQLLFYSVGIGQISSEVPQNLSASRPQDRQFILSSKKLLLSDSGFYLCAWSVNSGQYFGPGTRLTVT.

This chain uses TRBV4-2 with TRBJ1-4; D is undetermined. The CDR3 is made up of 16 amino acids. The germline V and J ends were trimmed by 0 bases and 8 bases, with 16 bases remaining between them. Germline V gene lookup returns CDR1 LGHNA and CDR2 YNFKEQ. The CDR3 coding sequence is TGTGCCAGCAGCCAAGAAGGCGTCCTCCCGGGGGAAAAACTGTTTTTT. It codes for CASSQEGVLPGEKLFF.

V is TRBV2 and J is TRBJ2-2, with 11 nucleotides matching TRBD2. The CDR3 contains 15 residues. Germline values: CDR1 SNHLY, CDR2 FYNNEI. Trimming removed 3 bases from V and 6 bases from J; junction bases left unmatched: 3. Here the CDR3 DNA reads TGTGCCAGCAGTGACCTAGCGGGAGGACCCGGGGAGCTGTTTTTT. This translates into CASSDLAGGPGELFF.

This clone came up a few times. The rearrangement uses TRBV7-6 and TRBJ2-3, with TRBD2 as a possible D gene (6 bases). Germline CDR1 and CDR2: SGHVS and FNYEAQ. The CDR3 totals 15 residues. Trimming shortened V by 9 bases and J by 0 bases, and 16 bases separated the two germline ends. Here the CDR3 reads CASSGGDFSTDTQYF. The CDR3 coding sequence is TGTGCCAGTTCCGGCGGGGACTTTAGCACAGATACGCAGTATTTT. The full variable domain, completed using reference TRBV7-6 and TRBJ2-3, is GAGVSQSPRYKVTKRGQDVALRCDPISGHVSLYWYRQALGQGPEFLTYFNYEAQQDKSGLPNDRFSAERPEGSISTLTIQRTEQRDSAMYRCASSGGDFSTDTQYFGPGTRLTVL.

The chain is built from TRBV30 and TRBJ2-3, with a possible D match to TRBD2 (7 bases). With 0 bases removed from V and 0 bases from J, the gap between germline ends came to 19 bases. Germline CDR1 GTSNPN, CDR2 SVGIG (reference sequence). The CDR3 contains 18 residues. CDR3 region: CAWSVRGAPEGSTDTQYF. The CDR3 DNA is TGTGCCTGGAGTGTACGGGGGGCCCCCGAGGGGAGCACAGATACGCAGTATTTT.

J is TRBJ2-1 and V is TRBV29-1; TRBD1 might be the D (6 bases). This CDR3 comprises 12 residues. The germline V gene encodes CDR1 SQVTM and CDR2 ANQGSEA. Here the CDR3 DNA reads TGCAGTGGGGGCCCGGGGAGTGGTGAGCAGTTCTTC. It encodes CSGGPGSGEQFF.

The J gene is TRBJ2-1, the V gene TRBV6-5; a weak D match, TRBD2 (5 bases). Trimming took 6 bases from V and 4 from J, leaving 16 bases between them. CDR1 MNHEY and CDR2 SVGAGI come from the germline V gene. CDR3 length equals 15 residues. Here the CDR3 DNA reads TGTGCCAGCAGACTGACTGACGGGAAATACAATGAGCAGTTCTTC. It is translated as CASRLTDGKYNEQFF.

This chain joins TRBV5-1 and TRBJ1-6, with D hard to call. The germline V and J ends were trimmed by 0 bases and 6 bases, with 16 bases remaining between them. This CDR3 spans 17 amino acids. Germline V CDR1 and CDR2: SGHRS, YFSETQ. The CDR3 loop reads CASSLEWVGAVNSPLHF. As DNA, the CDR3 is TGCGCCAGCAGCTTGGAGTGGGTAGGAGCAGTTAATTCACCCCTCCACTTT.

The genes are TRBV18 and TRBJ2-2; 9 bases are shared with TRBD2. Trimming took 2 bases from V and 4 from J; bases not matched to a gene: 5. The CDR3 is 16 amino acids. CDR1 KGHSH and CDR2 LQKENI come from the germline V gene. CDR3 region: CASSPEAGGSTGELFF. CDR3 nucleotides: TGTGCCAGCTCACCAGAGGCGGGGGGGAGCACCGGGGAGCTGTTTTTT.

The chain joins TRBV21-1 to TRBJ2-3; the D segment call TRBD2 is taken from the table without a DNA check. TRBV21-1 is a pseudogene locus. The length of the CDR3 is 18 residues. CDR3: CASSKPLEGGRSTDTQYF. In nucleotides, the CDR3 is TGTGCCAGCAGCAAACCGCTTGAGGGCGGTCGAAGCACAGATACGCAGTATTTT.

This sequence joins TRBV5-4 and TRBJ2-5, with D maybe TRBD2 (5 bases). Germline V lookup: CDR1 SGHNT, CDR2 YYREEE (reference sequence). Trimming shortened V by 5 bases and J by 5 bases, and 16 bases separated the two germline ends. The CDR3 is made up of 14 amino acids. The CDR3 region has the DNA TGTGCCAGCAGATTCGGAAATAGAGGGGAGACCCAGTACTTC. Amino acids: CASRFGNRGETQYF. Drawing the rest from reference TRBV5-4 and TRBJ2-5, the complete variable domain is ETGVTQSPTHLIKTRGQQVTLRCSSQSGHNTVSWYQQALGQGPQFIFQYYREEENGRGNFPPRFSGLQFPNYSSELNVNALELDDSALYLCASRFGNRGETQYFGPGTRLLVL.